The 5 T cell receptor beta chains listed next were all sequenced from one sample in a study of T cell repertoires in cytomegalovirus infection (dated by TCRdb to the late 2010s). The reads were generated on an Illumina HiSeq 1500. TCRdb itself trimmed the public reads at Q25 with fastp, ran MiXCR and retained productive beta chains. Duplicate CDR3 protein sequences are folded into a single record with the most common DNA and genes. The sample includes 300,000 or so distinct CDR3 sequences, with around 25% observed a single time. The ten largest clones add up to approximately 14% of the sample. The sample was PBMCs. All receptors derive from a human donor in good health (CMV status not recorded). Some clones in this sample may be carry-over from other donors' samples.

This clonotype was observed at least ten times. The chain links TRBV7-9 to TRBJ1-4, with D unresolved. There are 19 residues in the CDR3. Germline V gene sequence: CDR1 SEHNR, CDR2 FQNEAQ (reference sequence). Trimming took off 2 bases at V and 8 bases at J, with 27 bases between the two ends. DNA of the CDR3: TGTGCCAGCAGCTTACTCGATCTTGGCGATTGGGAGGGTTACGAAAAACTGTTTTTT. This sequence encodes CASSLLDLGDWEGYEKLFF.

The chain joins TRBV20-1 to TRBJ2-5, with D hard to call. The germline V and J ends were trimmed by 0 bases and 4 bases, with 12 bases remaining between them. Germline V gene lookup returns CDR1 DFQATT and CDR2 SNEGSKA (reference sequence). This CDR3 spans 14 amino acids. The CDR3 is CSARDGVSPETQYF. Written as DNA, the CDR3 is TGCAGTGCTAGAGATGGCGTCAGTCCAGAGACCCAGTACTTC.

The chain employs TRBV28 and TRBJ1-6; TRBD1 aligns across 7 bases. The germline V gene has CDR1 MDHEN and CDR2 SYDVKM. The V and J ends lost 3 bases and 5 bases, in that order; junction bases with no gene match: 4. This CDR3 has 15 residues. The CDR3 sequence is CASSFRDRNNSPLHF. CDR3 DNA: TGTGCCAGCAGTTTCCGGGACAGAAATAATTCACCCCTCCACTTT.

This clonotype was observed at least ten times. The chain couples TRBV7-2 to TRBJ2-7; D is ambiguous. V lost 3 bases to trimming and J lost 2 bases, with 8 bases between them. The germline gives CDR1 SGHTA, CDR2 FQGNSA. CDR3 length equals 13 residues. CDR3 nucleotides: TGTGCCAGCAGCTTGTCTACCCCCTACGAGCAGTACTTC. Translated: CASSLSTPYEQYF.

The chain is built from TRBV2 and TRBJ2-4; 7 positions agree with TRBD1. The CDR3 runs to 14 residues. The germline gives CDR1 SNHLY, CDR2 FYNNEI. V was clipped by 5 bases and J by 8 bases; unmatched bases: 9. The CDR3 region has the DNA TGTGCCAGCAGTTTCACAGGGGAGATGGACATTCAGTACTTC. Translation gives CASSFTGEMDIQYF.